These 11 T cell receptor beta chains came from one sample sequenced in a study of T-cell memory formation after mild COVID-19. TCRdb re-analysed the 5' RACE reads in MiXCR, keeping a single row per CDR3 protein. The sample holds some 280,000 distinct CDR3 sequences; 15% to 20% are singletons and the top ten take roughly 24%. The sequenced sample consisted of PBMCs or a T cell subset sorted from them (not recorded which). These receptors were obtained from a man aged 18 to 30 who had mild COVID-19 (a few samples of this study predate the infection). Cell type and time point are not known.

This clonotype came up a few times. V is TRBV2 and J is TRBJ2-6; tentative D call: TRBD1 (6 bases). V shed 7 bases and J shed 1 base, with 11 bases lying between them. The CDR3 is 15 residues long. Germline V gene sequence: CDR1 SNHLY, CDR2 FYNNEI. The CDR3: CASNRDASGANVLTF. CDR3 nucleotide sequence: TGTGCCAGCAACAGGGACGCATCTGGGGCCAACGTCCTGACTTTC. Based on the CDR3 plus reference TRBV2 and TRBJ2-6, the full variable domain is EPEVTQTPSHQVTQMGQEVILRCVPISNHLYFYWYRQILGQKVEFLVSFYNNEISEKSEIFDDQFSVERPDGSNFTLKIRSTKLEDSAMYFCASNRDASGANVLTFGAGSRLTVL.

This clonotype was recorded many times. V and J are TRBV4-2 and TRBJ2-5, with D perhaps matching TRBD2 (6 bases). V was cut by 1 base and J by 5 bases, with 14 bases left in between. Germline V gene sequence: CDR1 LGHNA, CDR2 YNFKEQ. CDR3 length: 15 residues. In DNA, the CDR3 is TGTGCCAGCAGCCAAGCAACGGGGGACGGGGAGACCCAGTACTTC. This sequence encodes CASSQATGDGETQYF.

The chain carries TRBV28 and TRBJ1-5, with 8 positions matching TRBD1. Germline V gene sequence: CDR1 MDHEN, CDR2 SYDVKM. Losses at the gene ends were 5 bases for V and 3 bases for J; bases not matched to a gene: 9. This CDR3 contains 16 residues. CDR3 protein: CASSLGQGPTNQPQHF. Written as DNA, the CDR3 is TGTGCCAGCAGTCTCGGACAGGGACCGACCAATCAGCCCCAGCATTTT.

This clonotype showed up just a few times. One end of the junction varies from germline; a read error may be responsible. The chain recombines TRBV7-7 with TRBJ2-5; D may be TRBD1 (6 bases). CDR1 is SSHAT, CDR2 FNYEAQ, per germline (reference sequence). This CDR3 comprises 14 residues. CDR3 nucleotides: TGTGCTAGCAGCTTGGGACGGGACATAGAGACCCAGTACTTC. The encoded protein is CASSLGRDIETQYF. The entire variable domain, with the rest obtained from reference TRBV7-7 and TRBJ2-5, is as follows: GAGVSQSPRYKVTKRGQDVTLRCDPISSHATLYWYQQALGQGPEFLTYFNYEAQPDKSGLPSDRFSAERPEGSISTLTIQRTEQRDSAMYRCASSLGRDIETQYFGPGTRLLVL.

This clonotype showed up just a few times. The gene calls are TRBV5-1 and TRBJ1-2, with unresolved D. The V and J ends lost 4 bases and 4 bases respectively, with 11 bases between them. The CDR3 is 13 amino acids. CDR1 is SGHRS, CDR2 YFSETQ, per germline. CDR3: CASSEDGRYGYTF. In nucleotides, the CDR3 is TGCGCCAGCAGCGAGGACGGACGCTATGGCTACACCTTC.

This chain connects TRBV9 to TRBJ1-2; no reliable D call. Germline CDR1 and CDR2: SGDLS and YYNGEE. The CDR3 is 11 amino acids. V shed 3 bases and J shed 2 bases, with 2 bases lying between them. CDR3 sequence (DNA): TGTGCCAGCAGCGACAACTATGGCTACACCTTC. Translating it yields CASSDNYGYTF.

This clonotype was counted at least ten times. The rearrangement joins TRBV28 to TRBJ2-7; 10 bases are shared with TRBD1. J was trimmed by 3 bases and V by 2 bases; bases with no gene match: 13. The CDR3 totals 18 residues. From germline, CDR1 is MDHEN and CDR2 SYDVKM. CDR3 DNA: TGTGCCAGCAGTTTAGGACCCCTTAGACAGGGGGCCGACTACGAGCAGTACGTC. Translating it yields CASSLGPLRQGADYEQYV.

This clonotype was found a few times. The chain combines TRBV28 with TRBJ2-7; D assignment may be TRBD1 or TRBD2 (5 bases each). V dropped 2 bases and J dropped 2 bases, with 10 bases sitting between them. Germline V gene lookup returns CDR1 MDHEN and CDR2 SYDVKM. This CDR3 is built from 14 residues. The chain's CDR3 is CASSLRWGTYEQYV. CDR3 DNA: TGTGCCAGCAGTTTAAGATGGGGGACCTACGAGCAGTACGTC.

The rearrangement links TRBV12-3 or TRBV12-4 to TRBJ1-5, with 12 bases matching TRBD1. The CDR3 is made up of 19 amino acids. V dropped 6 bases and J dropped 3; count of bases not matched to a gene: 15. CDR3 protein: CASSWGGTGGFRPNQPQHF. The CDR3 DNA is TGTGCCAGCAGCTGGGGCGGGACAGGGGGCTTTAGGCCCAATCAGCCCCAGCATTTT.

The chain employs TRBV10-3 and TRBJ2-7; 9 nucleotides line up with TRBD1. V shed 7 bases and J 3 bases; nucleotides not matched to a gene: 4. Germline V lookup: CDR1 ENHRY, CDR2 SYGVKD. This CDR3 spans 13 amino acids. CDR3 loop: CAIKGQGSYEQYF. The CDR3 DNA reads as TGTGCCATCAAAGGACAGGGGAGCTACGAGCAGTACTTC.

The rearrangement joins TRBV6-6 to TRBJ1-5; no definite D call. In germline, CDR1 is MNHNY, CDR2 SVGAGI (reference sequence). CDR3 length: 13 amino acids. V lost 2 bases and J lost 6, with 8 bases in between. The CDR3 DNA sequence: TGTGCCAGCAGTTACCGCGGGCCTCAGCCCCAGCATTTT. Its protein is CASSYRGPQPQHF.